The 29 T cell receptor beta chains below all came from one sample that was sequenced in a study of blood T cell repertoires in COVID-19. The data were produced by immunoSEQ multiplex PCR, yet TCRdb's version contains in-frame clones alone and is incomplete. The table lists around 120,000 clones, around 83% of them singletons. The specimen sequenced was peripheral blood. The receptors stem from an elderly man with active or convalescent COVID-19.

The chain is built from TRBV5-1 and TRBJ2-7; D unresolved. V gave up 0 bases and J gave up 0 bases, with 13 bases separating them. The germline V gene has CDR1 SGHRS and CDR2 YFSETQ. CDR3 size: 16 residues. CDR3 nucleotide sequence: TGCGCCAGCAGCTTGGTACAGCCATCACCCTCCTACGAGCAGTACTTC. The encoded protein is CASSLVQPSPSYEQYF.

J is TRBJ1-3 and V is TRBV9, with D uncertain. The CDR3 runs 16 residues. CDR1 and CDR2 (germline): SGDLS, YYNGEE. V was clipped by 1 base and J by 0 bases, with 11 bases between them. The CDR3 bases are TGTGCCAGCAGCGTAACTATTGGATCCTCTGGAAACACCATATATTTT. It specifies CASSVTIGSSGNTIYF.

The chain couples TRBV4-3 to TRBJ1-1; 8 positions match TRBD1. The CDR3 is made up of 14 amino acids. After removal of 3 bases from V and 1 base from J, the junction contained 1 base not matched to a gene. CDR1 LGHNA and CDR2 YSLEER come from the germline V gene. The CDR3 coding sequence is TGCGCCAGCAGCCAGCAGGGGGCGAACACTGAAGCTTTCTTT. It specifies CASSQQGANTEAFF.

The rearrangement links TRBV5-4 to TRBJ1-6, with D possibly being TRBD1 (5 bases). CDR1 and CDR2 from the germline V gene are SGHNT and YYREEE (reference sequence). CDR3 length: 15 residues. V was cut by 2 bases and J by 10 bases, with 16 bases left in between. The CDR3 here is CASSFGGRYGSPLHF. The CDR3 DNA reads TGTGCCAGCAGCTTTGGGGGGAGATATGGGTCACCCCTCCACTTT.

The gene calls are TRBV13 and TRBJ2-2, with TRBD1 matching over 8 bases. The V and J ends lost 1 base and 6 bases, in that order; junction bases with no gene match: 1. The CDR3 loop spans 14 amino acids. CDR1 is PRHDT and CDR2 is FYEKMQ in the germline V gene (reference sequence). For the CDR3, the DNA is TGTGCCAGCAGCTTAGCGACAGGGGCCGGGGAGCTGTTTTTT. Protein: CASSLATGAGELFF. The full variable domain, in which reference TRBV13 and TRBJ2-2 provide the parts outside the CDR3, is AAGVIQSPRHLIKEKRETATLKCYPIPRHDTVYWYQQGPGQDPQFLISFYEKMQSDKGSIPDRFSAQQFSDYHSELNMSSLELGDSALYFCASSLATGAGELFFGEGSRLTVL.

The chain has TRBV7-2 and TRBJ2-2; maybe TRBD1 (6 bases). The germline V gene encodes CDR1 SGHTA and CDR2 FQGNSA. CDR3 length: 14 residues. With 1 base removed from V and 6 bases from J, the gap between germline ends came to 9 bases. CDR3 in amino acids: CASSLVGGPGELFF. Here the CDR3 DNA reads TGTGCCAGCAGCTTAGTTGGGGGCCCCGGGGAGCTGTTTTTT. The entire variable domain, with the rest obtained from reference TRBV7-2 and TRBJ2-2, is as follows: GAGVSQSPSNKVTEKGKDVELRCDPISGHTALYWYRQSLGQGLEFLIYFQGNSAPDKSGLPSDRFSAERTGGSVSTLTIQRTQQEDSAVYLCASSLVGGPGELFFGEGSRLTVL.

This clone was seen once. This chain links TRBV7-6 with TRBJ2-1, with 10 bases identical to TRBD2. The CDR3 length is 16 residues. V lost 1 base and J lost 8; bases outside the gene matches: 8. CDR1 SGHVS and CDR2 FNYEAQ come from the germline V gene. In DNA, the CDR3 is TGTGCCAGCAGCTTAGAGGGCAGCGGGGGGGCCCATGAGCAGTTCTTC. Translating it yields CASSLEGSGGAHEQFF.

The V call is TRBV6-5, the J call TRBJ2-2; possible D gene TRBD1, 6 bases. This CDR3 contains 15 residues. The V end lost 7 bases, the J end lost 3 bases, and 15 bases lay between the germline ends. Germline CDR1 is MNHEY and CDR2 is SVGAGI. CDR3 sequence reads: CASTPDRRYTGELFF. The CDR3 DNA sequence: TGTGCCAGCACCCCTGACAGGCGGTACACCGGGGAGCTGTTTTTT.

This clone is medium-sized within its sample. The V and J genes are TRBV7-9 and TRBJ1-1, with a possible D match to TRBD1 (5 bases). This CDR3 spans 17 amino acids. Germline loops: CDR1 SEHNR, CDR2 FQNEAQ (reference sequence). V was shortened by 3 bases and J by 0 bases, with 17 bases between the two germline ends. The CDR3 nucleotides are TGTGCCAGCAGCTTCCCGGCGCAGGGAAGCATGAACACTGAAGCTTTCTTT. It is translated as CASSFPAQGSMNTEAFF. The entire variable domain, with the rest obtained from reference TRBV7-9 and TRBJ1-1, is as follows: DTGVSQNPRHKITKRGQNVTFRCDPISEHNRLYWYRQTLGQGPEFLTYFQNEAQLEKSRLLSDRFSAERPKGSFSTLEIQRTEQGDSAMYLCASSFPAQGSMNTEAFFGQGTRLTVV.

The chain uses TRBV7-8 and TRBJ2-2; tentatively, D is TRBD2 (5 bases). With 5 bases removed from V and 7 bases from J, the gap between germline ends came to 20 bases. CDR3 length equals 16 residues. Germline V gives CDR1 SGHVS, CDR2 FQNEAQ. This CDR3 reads CASSPAGREGHGELFF. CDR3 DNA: TGTGCCAGCAGCCCCGCGGGTAGGGAAGGGCACGGGGAGCTGTTTTTT.

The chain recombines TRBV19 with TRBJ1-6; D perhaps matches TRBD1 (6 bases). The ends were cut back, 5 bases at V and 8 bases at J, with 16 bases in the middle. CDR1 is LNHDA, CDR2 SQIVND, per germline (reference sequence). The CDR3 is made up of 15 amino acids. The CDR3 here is CASSDQQGPHSPLHF. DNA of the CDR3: TGTGCCAGTAGTGATCAACAGGGCCCGCATTCACCCCTCCACTTT.

CDR3 nucleotides: TGTGCCAGCAGCCAAGGCAGGGGCGAAAACTCTAACTATGGCTACACCTTC. Translated, it gives CASSQGRGENSNYGYTF. This chain connects TRBV4-2 to TRBJ1-2, with D tentatively TRBD1 (6 bases). Germline V CDR1 and CDR2: LGHNA, YNFKEQ. This CDR3 is 17 amino acids long. The ends were cut back, 1 base at V and 0 bases at J, with 15 bases in the middle.

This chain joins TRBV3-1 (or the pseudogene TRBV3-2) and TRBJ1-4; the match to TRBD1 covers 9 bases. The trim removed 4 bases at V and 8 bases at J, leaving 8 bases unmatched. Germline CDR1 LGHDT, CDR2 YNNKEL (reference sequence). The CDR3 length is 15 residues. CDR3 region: CASSRAGQGNEKLFF. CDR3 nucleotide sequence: TGTGCCAGCAGCCGGGCGGGACAGGGAAACGAAAAACTGTTTTTT.

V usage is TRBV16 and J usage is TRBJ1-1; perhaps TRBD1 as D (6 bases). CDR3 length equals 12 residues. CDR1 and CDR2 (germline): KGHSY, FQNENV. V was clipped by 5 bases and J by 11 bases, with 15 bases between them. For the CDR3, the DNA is TGTGCCAGCAGCACGCTGGACAGCCTCGCTTTCTTT. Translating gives CASSTLDSLAFF.

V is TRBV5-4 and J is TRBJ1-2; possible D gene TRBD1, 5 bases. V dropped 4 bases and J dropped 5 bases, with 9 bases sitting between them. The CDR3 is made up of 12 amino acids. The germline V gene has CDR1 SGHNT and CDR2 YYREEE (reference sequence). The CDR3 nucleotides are TGTGCCAGCAGCCCCTCAGGGTATGGCTACACCTTC. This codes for CASSPSGYGYTF.

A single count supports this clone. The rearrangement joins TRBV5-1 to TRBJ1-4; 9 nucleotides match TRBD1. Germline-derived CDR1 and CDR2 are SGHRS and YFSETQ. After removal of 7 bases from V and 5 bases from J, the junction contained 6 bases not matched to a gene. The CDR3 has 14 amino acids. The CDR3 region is CASGTGTGNEKLFF. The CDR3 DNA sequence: TGCGCCAGCGGGACCGGGACAGGGAATGAAAAACTGTTTTTT. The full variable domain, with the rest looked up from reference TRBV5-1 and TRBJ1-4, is KAGVTQTPRYLIKTRGQQVTLSCSPISGHRSVSWYQQTPGQGLQFLFEYFSETQRNKGNFPGRFSGRQFSNSRSEMNVSTLELGDSALYLCASGTGTGNEKLFFGSGTQLSVL.

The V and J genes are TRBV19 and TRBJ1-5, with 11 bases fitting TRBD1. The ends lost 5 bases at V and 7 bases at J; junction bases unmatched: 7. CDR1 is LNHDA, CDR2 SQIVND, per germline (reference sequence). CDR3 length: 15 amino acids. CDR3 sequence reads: CASSAGQGGGQPQHF. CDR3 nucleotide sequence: TGTGCCAGTAGTGCGGGACAGGGGGGAGGGCAGCCCCAGCATTTT. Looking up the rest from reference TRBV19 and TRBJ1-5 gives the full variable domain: DGGITQSPKYLFRKEGQNVTLSCEQNLNHDAMYWYRQDPGQGLRLIYYSQIVNDFQKGDIAEGYSVSREKKESFPLTVTSAQKNPTAFYLCASSAGQGGGQPQHFGDGTRLSIL.

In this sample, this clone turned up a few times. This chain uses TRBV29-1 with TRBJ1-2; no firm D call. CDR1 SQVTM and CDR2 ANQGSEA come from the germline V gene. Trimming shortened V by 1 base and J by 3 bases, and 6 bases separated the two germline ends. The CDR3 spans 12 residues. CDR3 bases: TGCAGCGTTGAAGTTACTCACTATGGCTACACCTTC. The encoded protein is CSVEVTHYGYTF.

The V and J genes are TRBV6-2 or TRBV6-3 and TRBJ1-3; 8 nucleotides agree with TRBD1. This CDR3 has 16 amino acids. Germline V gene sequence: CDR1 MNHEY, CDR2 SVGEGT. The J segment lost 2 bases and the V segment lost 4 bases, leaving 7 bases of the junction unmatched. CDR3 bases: TGTGCCAGCAGTTCCCCTCGGACAGGGACTGGAAACACCATATATTTT. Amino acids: CASSSPRTGTGNTIYF.

DNA of the CDR3: TGTGCCAGCAGTGAAGCCCGGGGGGCGCAAATTCAACTGTTTTTT. Translation: CASSEARGAQIQLFF. The rearrangement links TRBV2 to TRBJ1-4; D possibly corresponds to TRBD1 (6 bases). The CDR3 length is 15 residues. Deletions cut 0 bases from V and 12 bases from J, with 17 bases between. The germline V gene has CDR1 SNHLY and CDR2 FYNNEI.

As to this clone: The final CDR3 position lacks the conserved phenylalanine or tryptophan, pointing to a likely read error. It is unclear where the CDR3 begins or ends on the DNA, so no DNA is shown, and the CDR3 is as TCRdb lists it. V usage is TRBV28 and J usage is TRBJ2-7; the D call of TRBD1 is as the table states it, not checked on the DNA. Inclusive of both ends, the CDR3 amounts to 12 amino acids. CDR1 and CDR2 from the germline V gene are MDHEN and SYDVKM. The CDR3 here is CASNSLGDRGAL.

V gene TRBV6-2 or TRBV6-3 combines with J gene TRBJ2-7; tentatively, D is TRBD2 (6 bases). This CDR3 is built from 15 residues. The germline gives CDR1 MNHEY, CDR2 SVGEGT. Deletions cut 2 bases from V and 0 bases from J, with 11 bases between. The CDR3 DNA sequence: TGTGCCAGCAGTTACGGCGGGGCCATCTCCTACGAGCAGTACTTC. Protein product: CASSYGGAISYEQYF.

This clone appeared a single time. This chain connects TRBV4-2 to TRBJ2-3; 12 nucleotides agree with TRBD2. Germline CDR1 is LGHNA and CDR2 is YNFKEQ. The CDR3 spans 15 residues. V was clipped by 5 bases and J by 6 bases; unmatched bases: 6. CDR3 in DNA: TGTGCCAGCAGCGCTAGCGGGGGGGCCGGGGATACGCAGTATTTT. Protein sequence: CASSASGGAGDTQYF.

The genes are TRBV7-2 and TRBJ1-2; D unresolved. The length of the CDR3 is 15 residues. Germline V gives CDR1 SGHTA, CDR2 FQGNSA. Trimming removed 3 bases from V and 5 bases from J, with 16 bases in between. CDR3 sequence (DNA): TGTGCCAGCAGCTTTAGAGAGGTTAGCGAGTATGGCTACACCTTC. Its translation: CASSFREVSEYGYTF.

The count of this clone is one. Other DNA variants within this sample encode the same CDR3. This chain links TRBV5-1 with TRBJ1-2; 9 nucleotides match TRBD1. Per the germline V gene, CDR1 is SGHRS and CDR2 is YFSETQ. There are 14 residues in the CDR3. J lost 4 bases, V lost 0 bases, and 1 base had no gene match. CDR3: CASSLGTGAYGYTF. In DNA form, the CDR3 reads TGCGCCAGCAGCTTGGGGACAGGGGCCTATGGCTACACCTTC.

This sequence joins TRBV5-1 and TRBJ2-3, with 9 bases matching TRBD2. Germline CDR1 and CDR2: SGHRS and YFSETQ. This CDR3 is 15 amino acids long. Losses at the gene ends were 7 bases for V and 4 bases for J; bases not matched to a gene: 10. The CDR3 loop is CASGLGGGASDTQYF. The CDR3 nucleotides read TGCGCCAGCGGTTTGGGCGGGGGGGCATCAGATACGCAGTATTTT.

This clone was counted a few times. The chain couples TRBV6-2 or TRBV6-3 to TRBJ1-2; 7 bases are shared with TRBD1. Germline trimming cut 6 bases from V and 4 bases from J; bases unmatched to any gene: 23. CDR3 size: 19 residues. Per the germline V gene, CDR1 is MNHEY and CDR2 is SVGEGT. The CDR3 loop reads CASSHQPSGHRGYTYGYTF. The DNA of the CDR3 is TGTGCCAGCAGCCACCAACCCTCCGGCCACAGGGGATATACCTATGGCTACACCTTC.

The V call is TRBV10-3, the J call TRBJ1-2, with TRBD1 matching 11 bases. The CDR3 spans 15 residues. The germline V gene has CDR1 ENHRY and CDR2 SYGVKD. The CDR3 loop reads CTTGTGGTLGYGYTF. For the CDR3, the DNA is TGTACCACCGGGACAGGGGGAACCTTGGGATATGGCTACACCTTC.

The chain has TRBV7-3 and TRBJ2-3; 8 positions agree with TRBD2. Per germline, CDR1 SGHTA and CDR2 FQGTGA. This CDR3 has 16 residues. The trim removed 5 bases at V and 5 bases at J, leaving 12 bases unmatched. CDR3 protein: CASSLMTGGAGDTQYF. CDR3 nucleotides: TGTGCCAGCAGCCTGATGACCGGGGGGGCCGGAGATACGCAGTATTTT.